This T cell receptor (beta chain) was captured by sequencing in a study of T cell changes during pregnancy in multiple sclerosis. Data came from immunoSEQ multiplex PCR; TCRdb stores just in-frame clones and leaves some out. In the table there are tens of thousands of clones, around 90% of which are singletons. The count of this clone is one. Germline values: CDR1 SGDLS, CDR2 YYNGEE. V lost 4 bases, J lost 4 bases, and 17 bases lay in between. This CDR3 is built from 15 residues. This specimen was CD4+ T cells from peripheral blood mononuclear cells, taken in the third trimester of pregnancy. The receptor was derived from a female donor with multiple sclerosis, enrolled in a pregnancy study. The rearrangement joins TRBV9 to TRBJ1-1, with D perhaps TRBD1 (6 bases). CDR3 sequence (DNA): TGTGCCAGCAGCAGAATACAGGGCTCGGGCACTGAAGCTTTCTTT. It yields the protein CASSRIQGSGTEAFF.